The clone carrying this TCR beta chain was observed many times. The data are from a study of HIV-infected patients and healthy controls. Around 450 ng RNA was reverse transcribed with alpha and beta constant-region primers. Using multiplexing indices, alpha and beta chain libraries were generated apart by chain-specific third strand synthesis. TCRdb reanalysed the 5' RACE reads using MiXCR and keeps one entry per CDR3 protein. Among approximately 12,000 distinct CDR3 sequences listed, roughly 9.5% were seen once. CDR3 length: 14 amino acids. V was cut by 8 bases and J by 3 bases, with 17 bases left in between. The V gene's germline CDR1 is SNHLY and CDR2 FYNNEI. Whole blood was used without fractionation, so all unsorted peripheral T cells were included.

The source of this sequence is an adult with HIV infection. The donor label of this sample is uncertain. The genes are TRBV2 and TRBJ2-7; D assignment may be TRBD1 or TRBD2 (5 bases each). The specimen was blood, collected before antiretroviral therapy. CDR3 DNA sequence: TGTGCCAGCTGCCCCGGGACCACCTACTACGAGCAGTACTTC. Protein product: CASCPGTTYYEQYF.